The source of this TCR beta chain is a study of T cell responses to AZD1222 COVID-19 vaccine. Findings and caveats of the study: In all cases, repertoires were sampled only after the peak T cell response. Spike-specific TCR breadth and depth rose after two AZD1222 doses. Possibly, clonal diversity was underestimated; donors were largely white British and included more females.

CDR1 is SNHLY, CDR2 FYNNEI, per germline. Trimming took 3 bases from V and 4 from J; bases not matched to a gene: 8. The CDR3 is made up of 15 amino acids. Repertoires were generated with immunoSEQ multiplex PCR, while TCRdb's copy carries only in-frame clones and drops some. Among some 130,000 clones listed, over 65% were seen once. About this clone: Its antigen is still unknown.

The sample consisted of peripheral blood, taken on day 0 of AZD1222 vaccination. The receptor was isolated from an adult in good health. This chain joins TRBV2 and TRBJ2-7; the match to TRBD1 covers 8 bases. The CDR3 nucleotides are TGTGCCAGCAGTGAGGGCGGGACAGGTGGTTACGAGCAGTACTTC. Translation: CASSEGGTGGYEQYF.